Listed below are T cell receptor beta chains from one sample, sequenced in a study of T cell responses to AZD1222 COVID-19 vaccine. Sequencing was performed with immunoSEQ multiplex PCR; in TCRdb, only in-frame clones are kept and a portion is missing. This sample has about 150,000 clones; 90% occur once, and the top ten carry 1.5%. Sequences were derived from peripheral blood, sampled 28 days after the second AZD1222 dose. The receptors originated from an adult who received the AZD1222 COVID-19 vaccine. Each CDR3 is given with its conserved first and last residue. D genes are given only for firm matches. Some rows mark clone size as missing; the rest say once, few, many or name a class of expanded clone.

>TRBV7-2|NA|NA|TRBJ2-3
TGTGCCAGCAGCTTAGGGCCCGGAAGCTTGTTGGCTTTT
CASSLGPGSLLAF
>TRBV12-3/TRBV12-4|NA|NA|TRBJ1-2
TGTGCCAGCAGCCACGGGGGGGGCTACACCTTC
CASSHGGGYTF
>TRBV6-5|NA|NA|TRBJ1-2
TGTGCCAGCAGTTACTCGCGGACCCGAACGGTGGGCTACACCTTC
CASSYSRTRTVGYTF
>TRBV30|TRBD1|once|TRBJ1-5
TGTGCCTGGGACACCGGGACAGGGAATCAGCCCCAGCATTTT
CAWDTGTGNQPQHF
>TRBV2|NA|NA|TRBJ1-6
TGTGCCAGCAGTGCCTCATCTAGTTATTCACCCCTCCACTTT
CASSASSSYSPLHF
>TRBV3-1/TRBV3-2|NA|NA|TRBJ2-7
TGTGCCAGCAGCATGACAGAGACACGATTTTACGAGCAGTACTTC
CASSMTETRFYEQYF
>TRBV27|TRBD1|NA|TRBJ2-1
TGTGCCAGTCAGAGGACAGGGAGCTCCTACAATGAGCAGTTCTTC
CASQRTGSSYNEQFF
>TRBV30|TRBD1|NA|TRBJ1-5
TGTGCCTGGAGCATACAGGGGCAGCCCCAGCATTTT
CAWSIQGQPQHF
>TRBV9|TRBD1|NA|TRBJ2-7
TGTGCCAGCAGCCCCGGGACAGTGAAAGGGCAGTACTTC
CASSPGTVKGQYF
>TRBV3-1/TRBV3-2|NA|NA|TRBJ2-3
TGTGCCAGCAGCCAAAAGGTGGGGCGACGCACAGATACGCAGTATTTT
CASSQKVGRRTDTQYF
>TRBV6-5|NA|NA|TRBJ1-1
TGTGCCAGCAGTTACCCGAGAGAAGCTTTCTTT
CASSYPREAFF
>TRBV29-1|NA|NA|TRBJ2-3
TGCAGCGTTGAGGTCCGGACAAGCTCGCAGTATTTT
CSVEVRTSSQYF
>TRBV5-6|NA|NA|TRBJ2-1
TGTGCCAGCAGCTTGGATCTTGGCGTCCTTTTGGAGAATGAGCAGTTCTTC
CASSLDLGVLLENEQFF
>TRBV6-5|TRBD1|few|TRBJ1-5
TGTGCCACTTCAGGACAGGGCAATCAGCCCCAGCATTTT
CATSGQGNQPQHF
>TRBV18|NA|NA|TRBJ1-2
TGTGCCAGCTCAGAACAGTGGAGTAACTATGGCTACACCTTC
CASSEQWSNYGYTF
>TRBV7-9|NA|NA|TRBJ1-5
TGTGCCAGCAGCTTGTGGGACAGCAATCAGCCCCAGCATTTT
CASSLWDSNQPQHF
>TRBV6-6|TRBD1|NA|TRBJ1-1
TGTGCCAGCAGAAAAGGACAGGGGGCTGAAGCTTTCTTT
CASRKGQGAEAFF
>TRBV6-5|NA|NA|TRBJ1-6
TGTGCCAGCAGTTACTCAGGACAGAATAATTCACCCCTCCACTTT
CASSYSGQNNSPLHF
>TRBV7-6|TRBD1|NA|TRBJ1-2
TGTGCCAGCAGCCCAAGGACAGGGGTTTTAGGGGACTATGGCTACACCTTC
CASSPRTGVLGDYGYTF
>TRBV28|NA|NA|TRBJ2-1
TGTGCCAGCAGATTTTTGAGCAGGGATGGCGATGAGCAGTTCTTC
CASRFLSRDGDEQFF
>TRBV9|NA|NA|TRBJ2-5
TGTGCCAGCAGCGTAGAGGGTAGAGAGACCCAGTACTTC
CASSVEGRETQYF
>TRBV5-1|NA|NA|TRBJ1-1
TGCGCCAGCAGCTTGGGCGGGCCGGATGAAGCTTTCTTT
CASSLGGPDEAFF
>TRBV30|TRBD1|once|TRBJ1-2
TGTGCCTGGAGTTGGGACAGGGGCTCGCTCTATGGCTACACCTTC
CAWSWDRGSLYGYTF
>TRBV10-3|TRBD2|NA|TRBJ2-1
TGTGCCATCAGTGATAGCGGGACGAACAATGAGCAGTTCTTC
CAISDSGTNNEQFF
>TRBV14|NA|NA|TRBJ2-3
TGTGCCAGCAGCCAAGTACGGGGCACAGATACGCAGTATTTT
CASSQVRGTDTQYF
>TRBV28|TRBD1|NA|TRBJ1-3
TGTGCCAGCAGTTTGTGGGGAGGGACAGCTGGAAACACCATATATTTT
CASSLWGGTAGNTIYF
>TRBV6-5|TRBD1|NA|TRBJ2-7
TGTGCCAGCATCTTCATAGGGGGCTTCTACGAGCAGTACTTC
CASIFIGGFYEQYF
>TRBV5-8|NA|NA|TRBJ1-4
TGTGCCAGCAGCTTGGGTCGACAGGAAAAACTGTTTTTT
CASSLGRQEKLFF
>TRBV6-5|NA|NA|TRBJ1-5
TGTGCCAGCAGTTACTCGGTATCTCAGCCCCAGCATTTT
CASSYSVSQPQHF
>TRBV5-1|NA|NA|TRBJ2-2
TGCGCCAGCAGCCCCTGGAGCACCGGGGAGCTGTTTTTT
CASSPWSTGELFF
>TRBV7-2|NA|NA|TRBJ1-6
TGTGCCAGCAGCTCCAACTTAGGGTCACCCCTCCACTTT
CASSSNLGSPLHF
>TRBV14|TRBD2|NA|TRBJ2-7
TGTGCCAGCAGCCAGCAAAGAGGGTCTAGCGGGTCGCCCTACGAGCAGTACTTC
CASSQQRGSSGSPYEQYF
>TRBV24-1|NA|NA|TRBJ2-1
TGTGCCACCAGTGATCCCTCTTACCAGGGACCTAGGAACAATGAGCAGTTCTTC
CATSDPSYQGPRNNEQFF
>TRBV4-1|NA|NA|TRBJ2-7
TGCGCCAGCAGCCAAGGCCCAGCCGAGCAGTACTTC
CASSQGPAEQYF
>TRBV6-5|NA|many|TRBJ2-7
TGTGCCAGCAGCCCGCCGGGGCTCACCTACGAGCAGTACTTC
CASSPPGLTYEQYF
>TRBV27|TRBD1|NA|TRBJ1-5
TGTGCCAGCAGTTTGGTTGGAACAGGGGGAGGCAATCAGCCCCAGCATTTT
CASSLVGTGGGNQPQHF
>TRBV30|TRBD1|NA|TRBJ2-3
TGTGCCTGGACCCGGACAGGGGCCGCGGCAGATACGCAGTATTTT
CAWTRTGAAADTQYF
>TRBV4-1|NA|NA|TRBJ1-5
TGCGCCAGCAGCCAAGACCCTTCGGCGGCCGGGCAGCCCCAGCATTTT
CASSQDPSAAGQPQHF
>TRBV27|NA|NA|TRBJ1-1
TGTGCCAGCAGCCCGTTGGGGGGCATGAACACTGAAGCTTTCTTT
CASSPLGGMNTEAFF
>TRBV7-9|TRBD1|NA|TRBJ1-2
TGTGCCAGCAGCTTAGGACCGACAGGGCACCAATATGGCTACACCTTC
CASSLGPTGHQYGYTF
>TRBV5-4|NA|NA|TRBJ1-2
TGTGCCAGCAGCTTGTATGGGGGCAACTATGGCTACACCTTC
CASSLYGGNYGYTF
>TRBV3-1/TRBV3-2|NA|NA|TRBJ2-2
TGTGCCAGTCGGACAGAGAACACCGGGGAGCTGTTTTTT
CASRTENTGELFF
>TRBV19|TRBD1|NA|TRBJ2-7
TGTGCCAGTAGTTCCCAAACCGGGACAGAAACCGAGCAGTACTTC
CASSSQTGTETEQYF
>TRBV10-2|NA|NA|TRBJ2-2
TGCGCCAGCACCCCCGCAGGGATCAACACCGGGGAGCTGTTTTTT
CASTPAGINTGELFF
>TRBV5-4|TRBD1|NA|TRBJ1-5
TGTGCCAGCAGCTCGACACCCGGGACAGGGGTGGGTCAGCCCCAGCATTTT
CASSSTPGTGVGQPQHF
>TRBV7-2|TRBD1|NA|TRBJ1-2
TGTGCCAGCAAATTGGACAGGTCCTCCTATGGCTACACCTTC
CASKLDRSSYGYTF
>TRBV9|NA|NA|TRBJ1-1
TGTGCCAGCAGCCCGACAGGCGTCGCTGAAGCTTTCTTT
CASSPTGVAEAFF
>TRBV5-8|TRBD1|NA|TRBJ1-5
TGTGCCACCCCAGGACAGGGGAGGGGGAAGCCCCAGCATTTT
CATPGQGRGKPQHF
>TRBV6-5|TRBD1|NA|TRBJ1-6
TGTGCCAGCAGGGGGACAGGGGATTCACCCCTCCACTTT
CASRGTGDSPLHF
>TRBV7-9|NA|NA|TRBJ2-3
TGTGCCAGCAGCTTAGAAACGGATACGCAGTATTTT
CASSLETDTQYF
>TRBV3-1/TRBV3-2|TRBD2|NA|TRBJ2-7
TGTGCCAGCAGCCAGGGTACTAGCGGGATAAACGAGCAGTACTTC
CASSQGTSGINEQYF
>TRBV19|NA|NA|TRBJ2-1
TGTGCCAGTAGTATGGAGGGTAACAATGAGCAGTTCTTC
CASSMEGNNEQFF
>TRBV18|NA|NA|TRBJ1-1
TGTGCCAGCTCAGAAAGAGGGGGGGCCGATGAAGCTTTCTTT
CASSERGGADEAFF